This T cell receptor beta chain is drawn from a study of neurological immune-mediated disorders. This clonotype was counted ten times or more. The antigen is unknown. Study outcomes and limitations: Private repertoires in all groups were suggested, as expanded clones shared no CDR3 amino acid sequences across subjects. Phylogenetically, 18 of 34 multiple sclerosis patients' repertoires fell into one related-CDR3 cluster, a possible signature.

V was trimmed by 2 bases and J by 6 bases, leaving 16 bases between them. Germline assignment: CDR1 SGHVS and CDR2 FQNEAQ. CDR3 size: 15 residues. The method for making cDNA was 5'RACE, and it used 10-nucleotide random UMIs. TCRdb processed the 5' RACE reads anew with MiXCR; each CDR3 protein has one entry. The sample lists over 35,000 distinct CDR3 sequences, 2.5% occurring once. The chain employs TRBV7-8 and TRBJ1-1, with unresolved D. This TCR derives from a man aged 45-65 years with multiple sclerosis. Sequenced sample: PBMCs. This CDR3 reads CASSLIERAAPEAFF. The CDR3 bases are TGTGCCAGCAGCTTAATCGAGAGAGCCGCCCCTGAAGCTTTCTTT.